This entry features one TCR beta chain sequence. In the original analysis: Amplification of reference gene primers was used by the study to estimate nucleated cell counts. The table came from immunoSEQ multiplex PCR; TCRdb's copy has only in-frame clones and leaves some out. V and J calls and clone size are those listed in that table; D and trimming were worked out from the DNA. Here the sample spans around 360,000 clones, over 75% being singletons. The entry originates in a study of blood T cell repertoires in COVID-19. Per germline, CDR1 MDHEN and CDR2 SYDVKM. Trimming left V 1 base short and J 2 bases short, with 21 bases between. CDR3 size: 19 residues. Individuals aged about 18 to 100 years were recruited from approximately 24 US areas.

The sample taken for sequencing was PBMCs or T cells enriched from blood (not recorded which). The chain employs TRBV28 and TRBJ1-5, with D possibly matching TRBD1 (6 bases). The receptor's source is a young woman who had recovered from COVID-19. The CDR3 DNA is TGTGCCAGCAGTTTATTCAGTACGCACAGGGCAGCAGGCAATCAGCCCCAGCATTTT. Protein product: CASSLFSTHRAAGNQPQHF.